This T cell receptor (beta chain) was sequenced for a study of CD8 T cells in ankylosing spondylitis. TCRdb called the 5' RACE reads again in MiXCR, with one record for every CDR3 protein. The sample holds fewer than 80,000 distinct CDR3 sequences, about 5.4% seen once. The CDR3 totals 11 residues. Germline CDR1 reads DFQATT; CDR2 reads SNEGSKA (reference sequence). There are many counts of this clonotype. This chain joins TRBV20-1 and TRBJ2-3; unclear D gene. Sequencing was performed on blood, either unsorted or a sorted T cell fraction (not recorded which). The clonotype originates from a male donor with ankylosing spondylitis or in good health (not recorded which). The CDR3 region has the DNA TGCCTCGGAAGGAGCACAGATACGCAGTATTTT. Its translation is CLGRSTDTQYF.